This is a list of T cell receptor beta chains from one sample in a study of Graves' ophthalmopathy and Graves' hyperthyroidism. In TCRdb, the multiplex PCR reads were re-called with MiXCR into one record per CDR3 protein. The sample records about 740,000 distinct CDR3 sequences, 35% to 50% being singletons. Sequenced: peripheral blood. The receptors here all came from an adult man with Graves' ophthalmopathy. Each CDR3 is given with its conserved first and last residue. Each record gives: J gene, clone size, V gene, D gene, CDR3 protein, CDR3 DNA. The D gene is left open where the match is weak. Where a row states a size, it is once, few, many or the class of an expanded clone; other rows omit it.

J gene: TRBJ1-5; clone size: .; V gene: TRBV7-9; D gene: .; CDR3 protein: CASSPPREETQHF; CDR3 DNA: TGTGCCAGCAGCCCCCCCAGGGAGGAGACCCAGCATTTT
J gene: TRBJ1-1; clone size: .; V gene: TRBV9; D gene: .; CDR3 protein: CASSEEGNTEAFF; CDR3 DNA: TGTGCCAGCAGCGAGGAGGGGAACACTGAAGCTTTCTTT
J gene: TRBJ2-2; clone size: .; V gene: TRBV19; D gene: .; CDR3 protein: CASSLARLTNTGELFF; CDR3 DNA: TGTGCCAGTAGTCTCGCTCGGCTAACGAACACCGGGGAGCTGTTTTTT
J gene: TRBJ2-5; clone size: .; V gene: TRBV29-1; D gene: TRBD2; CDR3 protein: CSGHGMGASGETQCF; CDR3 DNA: TGCAGCGGCCACGGGATGGGGGCTAGCGGGGAGACCCAGTGCTTC
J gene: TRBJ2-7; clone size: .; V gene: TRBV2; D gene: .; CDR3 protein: CASSPRGPIYEQYF; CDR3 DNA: TGTGCCAGCAGTCCACGGGGCCCTATCTACGAGCAGTACTTC
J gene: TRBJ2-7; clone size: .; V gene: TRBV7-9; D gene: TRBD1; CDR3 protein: CASGSGQGTSEQYF; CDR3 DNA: TGTGCCAGCGGCAGCGGACAGGGAACTAGCGAGCAGTACTTC
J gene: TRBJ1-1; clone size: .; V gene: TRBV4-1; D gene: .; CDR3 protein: CVSSPTLVWRRSEAFF; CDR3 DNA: TGCGTCAGCAGCCCCACTCTAGTTTGGCGGCGCTCTGAAGCTTTCTTT
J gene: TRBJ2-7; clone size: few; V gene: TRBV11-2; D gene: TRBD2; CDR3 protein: CASSLGRLAVTYEQYF; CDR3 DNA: TGTGCCAGCAGCTTAGGTAGACTAGCGGTTACCTACGAGCAGTACTTC
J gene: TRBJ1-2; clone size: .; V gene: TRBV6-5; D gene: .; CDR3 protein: CASRLISNYGYTF; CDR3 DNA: TGTGCCAGCAGGCTTATCTCTAACTATGGCTACACCTTC
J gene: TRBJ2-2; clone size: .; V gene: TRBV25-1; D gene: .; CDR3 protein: CASSYSRRTNTGELFF; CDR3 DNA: TGTGCCAGCAGTTACTCGCGGCGTACGAACACCGGGGAGCTGTTTTTT
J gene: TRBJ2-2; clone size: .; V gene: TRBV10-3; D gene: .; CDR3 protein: CAISLGGELFF; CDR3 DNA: TGTGCCATCAGCCTCGGTGGGGAGCTGTTTTTT
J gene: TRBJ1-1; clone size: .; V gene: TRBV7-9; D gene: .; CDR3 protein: CASSLAGQRTEAFF; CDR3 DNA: TGTGCCAGCAGCTTGGCAGGGCAGAGAACTGAAGCTTTCTTT
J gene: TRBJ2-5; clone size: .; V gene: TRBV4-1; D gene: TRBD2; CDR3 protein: CASSSWTSGKETQYF; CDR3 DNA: TGCGCCAGCAGCTCATGGACTAGCGGAAAAGAGACCCAGTACTTC
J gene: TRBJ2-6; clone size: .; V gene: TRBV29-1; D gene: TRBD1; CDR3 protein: CSVNRGPGANVLTF; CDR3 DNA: TGCAGCGTCAACAGGGGACCTGGGGCCAACGTCCTGACTTTC
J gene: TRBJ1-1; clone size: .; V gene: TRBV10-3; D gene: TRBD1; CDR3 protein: CAIKEPGGTEAFF; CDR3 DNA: TGTGCCATCAAGGAACCAGGGGGCACTGAAGCTTTCTTT
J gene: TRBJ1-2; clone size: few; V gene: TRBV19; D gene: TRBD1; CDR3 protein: CASSVQGADGYTF; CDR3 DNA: TGTGCCAGTAGTGTCCAGGGGGCGGATGGCTACACCTTC
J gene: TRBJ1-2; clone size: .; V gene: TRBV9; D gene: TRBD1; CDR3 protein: CASSVVSDRGLIGGYTF; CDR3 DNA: TGTGCCAGCAGCGTAGTTTCTGACAGGGGGCTGATTGGAGGCTACACCTTC
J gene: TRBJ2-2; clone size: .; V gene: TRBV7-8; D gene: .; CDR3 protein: CASSLAPGAGELFF; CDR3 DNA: TGTGCCAGCAGCTTAGCGCCGGGGGCCGGGGAGCTGTTTTTT
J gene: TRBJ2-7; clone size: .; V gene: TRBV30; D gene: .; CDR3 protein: CAWSVDKGDEQYF; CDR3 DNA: TGTGCCTGGAGTGTAGATAAAGGGGACGAGCAGTACTTC
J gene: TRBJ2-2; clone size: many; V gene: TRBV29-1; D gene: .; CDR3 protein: CSVAVGGHGTGELFF; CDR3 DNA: TGCAGCGTTGCCGTAGGGGGGCATGGCACCGGGGAGCTGTTTTTT
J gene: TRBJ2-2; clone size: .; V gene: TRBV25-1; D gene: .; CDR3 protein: CASSARDTLHPTGELFF; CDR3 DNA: TGTGCCAGCAGTGCTAGAGATACCCTACACCCCACCGGGGAGCTGTTTTTT
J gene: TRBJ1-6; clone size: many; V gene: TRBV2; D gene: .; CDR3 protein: CASSEAASSYNSPLHF; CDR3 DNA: TGTGCCAGCAGTGAAGCCGCAAGCTCCTATAATTCACCCCTCCACTTT
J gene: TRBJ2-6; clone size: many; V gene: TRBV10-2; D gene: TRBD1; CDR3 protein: CASSEMGQSSGANVLTF; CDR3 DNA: TGCGCCAGCAGTGAGATGGGACAGAGCTCTGGGGCCAACGTCCTGACTTTC
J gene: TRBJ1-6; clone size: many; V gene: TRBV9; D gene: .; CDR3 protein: CASSAQVGLNSPLHF; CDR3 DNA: TGTGCCAGCAGCGCGCAGGTAGGACTAAATTCACCCCTCCACTTT
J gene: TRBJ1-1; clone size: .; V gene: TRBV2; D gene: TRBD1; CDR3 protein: CASRDRSTEAFF; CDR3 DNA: TGTGCCAGCCGGGACAGGAGCACTGAAGCTTTCTTT
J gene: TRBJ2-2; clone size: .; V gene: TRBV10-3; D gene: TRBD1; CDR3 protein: CATARGRGTGELFF; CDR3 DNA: TGTGCCACCGCCAGGGGGAGAGGCACCGGGGAGCTGTTTTTT
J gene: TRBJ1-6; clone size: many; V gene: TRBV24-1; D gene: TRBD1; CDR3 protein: CATSDGRGHNSPLHF; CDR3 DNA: TGTGCCACCAGTGATGGCAGGGGGCATAATTCACCCCTCCACTTT
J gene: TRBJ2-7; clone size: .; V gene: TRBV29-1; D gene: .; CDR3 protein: CSVETGPYEQYF; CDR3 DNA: TGCAGCGTTGAAACGGGGCCCTACGAGCAGTACTTC
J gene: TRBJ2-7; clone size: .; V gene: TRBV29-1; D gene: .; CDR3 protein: CSGGGGRTYEQYF; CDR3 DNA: TGCAGCGGAGGGGGGGGCAGAACCTACGAGCAGTACTTC
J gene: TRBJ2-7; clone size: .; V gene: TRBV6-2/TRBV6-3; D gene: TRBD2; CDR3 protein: CASSYAFATSGSCEQYF; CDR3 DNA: TGTGCCAGCAGTTACGCGTTTGCGACTAGCGGTTCCTGCGAGCAGTACTTC